A single sample is the source of the 10 T cell receptor beta chains below, sequenced in a study of control samples from healthy donors and cancer patients. Using immunoSEQ multiplex PCR, the repertoire was profiled, and TCRdb retains in-frame clones only, with some absent. The profile covers 200,000 to 250,000 clones, with around 94% appearing a single time and about 1.4% taken by the ten largest. Sequencing input: blood. These receptor sequences come from a man in his fifties in good health.

The chain recombines TRBV7-9 with TRBJ2-3; D is uncertain. The V end lost 4 bases, the J end lost 4 bases, and 18 bases lay between the germline ends. Germline CDR1 SEHNR, CDR2 FQNEAQ (reference sequence). CDR3 length: 16 residues. DNA for the CDR3: TGTGCCAGCAGCTCCGCGACGAGTAGGGCAGCAGATACGCAGTATTTT. Its protein is CASSSATSRAADTQYF.

The V gene is TRBV7-2, the J gene TRBJ2-7, with D perhaps TRBD1 (5 bases). Trimming cost V 2 bases and J 7 bases, with 9 bases left between them. This CDR3 region has 12 residues. In germline, CDR1 is SGHTA, CDR2 FQGNSA. The DNA of the CDR3 is TGTGCCAGCAGCTTAACAGGCTGGGAGCAGTACTTC. This encodes CASSLTGWEQYF.

The V and J genes are TRBV5-1 and TRBJ2-1; D ambiguous. The CDR3 consists of 14 residues. Trimming shortened V by 4 bases and J by 7 bases, and 15 bases separated the two germline ends. The germline CDR1 and CDR2 sequences are SGHRS and YFSETQ. The CDR3 DNA reads TGCGCCAGCAGCCTCGGTGACCCCTCGAATGAGCAGTTCTTC. The encoded protein is CASSLGDPSNEQFF.

The rearrangement joins TRBV2 to TRBJ1-2; D is unresolved. The ends were cut back, 3 bases at V and 8 bases at J, with 13 bases in the middle. Germline V gene data show CDR1 as SNHLY and CDR2 as FYNNEI. There are 13 residues in the CDR3. CDR3 loop: CASSETTAGGYTF. Written as DNA, the CDR3 is TGTGCCAGCAGTGAGACAACAGCGGGCGGCTACACCTTC.

This chain links TRBV6-5 with TRBJ2-7, with 10 nucleotides matching TRBD2. CDR1 is MNHEY, CDR2 SVGAGI, per germline. After removal of 4 bases from V and 0 bases from J, the junction contained 3 bases not matched to a gene. The length of the CDR3 is 15 residues. The CDR3 here is CASSSKRGGSYEQYF. CDR3 bases: TGTGCCAGCAGTTCCAAGCGGGGGGGCTCCTACGAGCAGTACTTC.

The chain couples TRBV11-1 to TRBJ2-5; 8 bases match TRBD2. Germline CDR1 and CDR2: SGHAT and FQDESV (reference sequence). The CDR3 has 14 residues. Trimming at V came to 7 bases and at J to 11 bases, leaving 15 bases not matched to a gene. The CDR3 nucleotides read TGTGCCAGCACCCCGGCCGGGGGGGCCGAAGTGCAGTACTTC. This encodes CASTPAGGAEVQYF.

The J gene is TRBJ1-5, the V gene TRBV6-1; a possible D gene is TRBD1 (5 bases). Germline loops: CDR1 MNHNS, CDR2 SASEGT. The CDR3 is made up of 16 amino acids. Trimming pared 1 base from V and 5 bases from J, leaving 15 bases between. CDR3 protein: CASSEVEEWGHQPQHF. The CDR3 DNA is TGTGCCAGCAGTGAAGTGGAGGAATGGGGCCATCAGCCCCAGCATTTT.

This chain joins TRBV19 and TRBJ2-2; 8 bases align to TRBD1. The CDR3 has 15 residues. Germline V gene data show CDR1 as LNHDA and CDR2 as SQIVND (reference sequence). Trimming took 3 bases from V and 7 from J; bases not matched to a gene: 7. The CDR3: CASSMDREVRGELFF. Written as DNA, the CDR3 is TGTGCCAGTAGTATGGACAGGGAAGTCCGCGGGGAGCTGTTTTTT.

The rearrangement uses TRBV5-3 and TRBJ1-4; D is possibly TRBD1 (5 bases). TRBV5-3 is filed as an ORF, its function uncertain. The CDR3 sequence is 15 residues long. The ends were cut back, 6 bases at V and 7 bases at J, with 19 bases in the middle. CDR3 DNA sequence: TGTGCCAGAACCCCTTCTTGCAGGGCTGCTGAAAAACTGTTTTTT. Amino acids: CARTPSCRAAEKLFF.

The gene calls are TRBV5-1 and TRBJ1-5; D unclear. Trimming shortened V by 0 bases and J by 5 bases, and 6 bases separated the two germline ends. The CDR3 contains 13 residues. Germline CDR1 SGHRS, CDR2 YFSETQ. The DNA for the CDR3 is TGCGCCAGCAGCTTGGAGCCAGATCAGCCCCAGCATTTT. Its translation is CASSLEPDQPQHF.